Presented here are 24 T cell receptor beta chains from one specimen sequenced in a study of T cell responses to AZD1222 COVID-19 vaccine. This table comes from immunoSEQ multiplex PCR, and its TCRdb copy is limited to in-frame clones, with some not included. The sample carries 150,000 to 200,000 clones, just over 90% recorded once. The input for sequencing was peripheral blood, taken 28 days after the second AZD1222 dose. The receptor set was obtained from an adult who received the AZD1222 COVID-19 vaccine.

The chain is built from TRBV7-8 and TRBJ1-1, with D perhaps TRBD1 (5 bases). The germline V gene has CDR1 SGHVS and CDR2 FQNEAQ. CDR3 length equals 16 residues. V was clipped by 7 bases and J by 2 bases, with 20 bases between them. CDR3 region: CASNRGVAGGNTEAFF. Here the CDR3 DNA reads TGTGCCAGCAACCGTGGGGTAGCCGGGGGAAACACTGAAGCTTTCTTT.

The chain employs TRBV2 and TRBJ2-3; no clear D gene. CDR1 and CDR2 from the germline V gene are SNHLY and FYNNEI. This CDR3 spans 14 amino acids. Trimming took off 3 bases at V and 1 base at J, with 8 bases between the two ends. The CDR3 reads CASSDRTGTDTQYF. The DNA for the CDR3 is TGTGCCAGCAGTGACCGGACGGGCACAGATACGCAGTATTTT. Filled out from reference TRBV2 and TRBJ2-3, the complete variable domain reads EPEVTQTPSHQVTQMGQEVILRCVPISNHLYFYWYRQILGQKVEFLVSFYNNEISEKSEIFDDQFSVERPDGSNFTLKIRSTKLEDSAMYFCASSDRTGTDTQYFGPGTRLTVL.

This chain connects TRBV9 to TRBJ2-3, with 14 bases identical to TRBD2. This CDR3 comprises 16 residues. The trim removed 1 base at V and 7 bases at J, leaving 5 bases unmatched. CDR1 and CDR2 from the germline V gene are SGDLS and YYNGEE. As DNA, the CDR3 is TGTGCCAGCAGCGTATTGGGACTAGCGGGGGTAAATACGCAGTATTTT. It yields the protein CASSVLGLAGVNTQYF.

The gene calls are TRBV10-3 and TRBJ2-7; 10 bases line up with TRBD2. CDR3 size: 19 residues. The germline V gene encodes CDR1 ENHRY and CDR2 SYGVKD. The V segment lost 2 bases and the J segment 2 bases; nucleotides outside the gene matches: 15. The CDR3 here is CAISEGAFHLAGDAYEQYF. CDR3 in DNA: TGTGCCATCAGTGAGGGGGCTTTCCACCTAGCGGGAGACGCCTACGAGCAGTACTTC.

The rearrangement joins TRBV14 to TRBJ1-2; D gene ambiguous. The CDR3 is 14 residues long. The germline gives CDR1 SGHDN, CDR2 FVKESK. V lost 5 bases and J lost 4, with 14 bases in between. CDR3 DNA: TGTGCCAGCAGCTCCATCGAGGGCATCTATGGCTACACCTTC. Residues: CASSSIEGIYGYTF.

The V gene is TRBV2, the J gene TRBJ2-1, with 9 bases aligning to TRBD2. V shed 2 bases, J shed 8 bases, and the junction held 13 bases outside the gene matches. CDR3 size: 17 residues. Germline-derived CDR1 and CDR2 are SNHLY and FYNNEI. The CDR3 region has the DNA TGTGCCAGCAGTGAAACCCTGGCCCGCGGGAGGGCCGATGAGCAGTTCTTC. Translating it yields CASSETLARGRADEQFF.

This clone was seen a single time. The CDR3: CASRVLGGETQYF. DNA for the CDR3: TGTGCCAGCAGGGTTCTCGGCGGGGAGACCCAGTACTTC. J is TRBJ2-5 and V is TRBV11-2, with D possibly TRBD2 on 5 matching bases. Trimming left V 6 bases short and J 5 bases short, with 13 bases between. The CDR3 length is 13 residues. CDR1 is SGHAT and CDR2 is FQNNGV in the germline V gene. Full variable domain (outside the CDR3, taken from reference TRBV11-2 and TRBJ2-5): EAGVAQSPRYKIIEKRQSVAFWCNPISGHATLYWYQQILGQGPKLLIQFQNNGVVDDSQLPKDRFSAERLKGVDSTLKIQPAKLEDSAVYLCASRVLGGETQYFGPGTRLLVL.

With regard to this clone: The sample holds other DNA sequences that translate to the same CDR3. The chain has TRBV6-4 and TRBJ1-5; no clear D gene. V was cut by 3 bases and J by 3 bases, with 6 bases left in between. This CDR3 has 13 residues. Germline V gene data show CDR1 as MRHNA and CDR2 as SNTAGT. Here the CDR3 DNA reads TGTGCCAGCAGTGAGGGGTCCAATCAGCCCCAGCATTTT. Its protein is CASSEGSNQPQHF.

The chain has TRBV6-2 or TRBV6-3 and TRBJ1-5; D gene ambiguous. CDR3 length: 14 amino acids. Germline-derived CDR1 and CDR2 are MNHEY and SVGEGT. The V gene lost 7 bases and the J gene lost 7 bases, with 17 bases spanning the gap. DNA of the CDR3: TGTGCCAGCAACCCCCGGTGGGTCGGACAGCCCCAGCATTTT. Translating gives CASNPRWVGQPQHF.

V and J are TRBV27 and TRBJ1-1; D unclear. This CDR3 spans 13 amino acids. The germline V and J ends were trimmed by 3 bases and 4 bases, with 9 bases remaining between them. The germline V gene has CDR1 MNHEY and CDR2 SMNVEV (reference sequence). The CDR3 region is CASSLGRVTEAFF. The CDR3 coding sequence is TGTGCCAGCAGTTTGGGCAGAGTCACTGAAGCTTTCTTT.

The chain carries TRBV7-9 and TRBJ2-7, with a weak D call TRBD1 (5 bases). The CDR3 has 14 amino acids. V was trimmed by 3 bases and J by 5 bases, leaving 14 bases between them. Germline CDR1 and CDR2: SEHNR and FQNEAQ (reference sequence). The CDR3 region has the DNA TGTGCCAGCAGCTTTATTCAGGGCACCAACGAGCAGTACTTC. As protein: CASSFIQGTNEQYF. The full variable domain, in which reference TRBV7-9 and TRBJ2-7 provide the parts outside the CDR3, is DTGVSQNPRHKITKRGQNVTFRCDPISEHNRLYWYRQTLGQGPEFLTYFQNEAQLEKSRLLSDRFSAERPKGSFSTLEIQRTEQGDSAMYLCASSFIQGTNEQYFGPGTRLTVT.

The chain is built from TRBV5-1 and TRBJ1-1; tentative D call: TRBD1 (5 bases). V lost 6 bases to trimming and J lost 0 bases, with 21 bases between them. Germline CDR1 SGHRS, CDR2 YFSETQ. The CDR3 runs 17 residues. DNA for the CDR3: TGCGCCAGCACCGCCCCTAGCCGGGACCCCATGAACACTGAAGCTTTCTTT. Amino acid sequence: CASTAPSRDPMNTEAFF.

The chain carries TRBV29-1 and TRBJ1-1, with D possibly being TRBD1 (5 bases). Trimming shortened V by 1 base and J by 6 bases, and 12 bases separated the two germline ends. Per the germline V gene, CDR1 is SQVTM and CDR2 is ANQGSEA. The CDR3 runs to 13 residues. The CDR3 region is CSVEVRGVAEAFF. The CDR3 DNA follows: TGCAGCGTTGAAGTAAGGGGAGTCGCTGAAGCTTTCTTT.

Only one count was recorded for this clone. V usage is TRBV12-3 or TRBV12-4 and J usage is TRBJ1-3; D is uncertain. V was clipped by 5 bases and J by 0 bases, with 5 bases between them. The CDR3 runs to 13 residues. In nucleotides, the CDR3 is TGTGCCAGCAGTCAAAGCTCTGGAAACACCATATATTTT. Amino acids: CASSQSSGNTIYF.

The table lists this clone with a count of one. This chain uses TRBV6-4 with TRBJ2-1, with 8 bases matching TRBD1. There are 14 residues in the CDR3. J lost 3 bases, V lost 7 bases, and 5 bases had no gene match. Per the germline V gene, CDR1 is MRHNA and CDR2 is SNTAGT. Here the CDR3 reads CASKPGQDYNEQFF. The DNA of the CDR3 is TGTGCCAGCAAACCGGGACAGGACTACAATGAGCAGTTCTTC.

This clone was seen a single time. Distinct nucleotide sequences in the sample also encode this CDR3. The rearrangement uses TRBV27 and TRBJ2-7; D uncertain. The V gene's germline CDR1 is MNHEY and CDR2 SMNVEV (reference sequence). The V end lost 4 bases, the J end lost 1 base, and 2 bases lay between the germline ends. The CDR3 is 11 residues long. CDR3 coding DNA: TGTGCCAGCAGTTCTTCCTACGAGCAGTACTTC. It encodes CASSSSYEQYF.

This clone appeared once. This sequence joins TRBV28 and TRBJ2-1, with 7 bases aligning to TRBD2. Germline lookup yields CDR1 MDHEN and CDR2 SYDVKM. CDR3 size: 13 residues. J lost 6 bases, V lost 5 bases, and 4 bases had no gene match. CDR3 amino acids: CASSGGGVNEQFF. In DNA form, the CDR3 reads TGTGCCAGCAGTGGGGGGGGTGTCAATGAGCAGTTCTTC.

This clone was picked up one time. The genes are TRBV11-3 and TRBJ2-3, with 10 bases identical to TRBD2. CDR1 is SGHNT and CDR2 is YENEEA in the germline V gene. V lost 1 base, J lost 2 bases, and 6 bases stayed unmatched. The CDR3 spans 17 residues. The CDR3 spells CASSLATGTSATDTQYF. CDR3 DNA: TGTGCCAGCAGCTTAGCAACCGGGACTAGCGCCACAGATACGCAGTATTTT.

The V and J genes are TRBV28 and TRBJ1-1, with D unclear. Germline V gene sequence: CDR1 MDHEN, CDR2 SYDVKM. Trimming took 5 bases from V and 2 from J, leaving 12 bases between them. The CDR3 is made up of 14 amino acids. This CDR3 is CASSRGGPNTEAFF. CDR3 DNA: TGTGCCAGCAGTCGAGGAGGGCCTAACACTGAAGCTTTCTTT.

The V call is TRBV6-5, the J call TRBJ2-7; 7 nucleotides match TRBD1. Per the germline V gene, CDR1 is MNHEY and CDR2 is SVGAGI. This CDR3 comprises 15 residues. V shed 6 bases and J 5 bases; nucleotides not matched to a gene: 13. The CDR3 loop is CASRRQTRQGDEQYF. CDR3 sequence (DNA): TGTGCCAGCAGACGTCAAACGCGACAGGGCGACGAGCAGTACTTC.

The chain combines TRBV5-4 with TRBJ2-5; TRBD2 matches 13 bases. CDR1 and CDR2 (germline): SGHNT, YYREEE (reference sequence). CDR3 length equals 17 residues. Losses at the gene ends were 4 bases for V and 4 bases for J; bases not matched to a gene: 10. The CDR3: CASSPGLAGLLGETQYF. As DNA, the CDR3 is TGTGCCAGCAGCCCGGGACTAGCGGGGCTTCTTGGAGAGACCCAGTACTTC.

This chain joins TRBV6-2 or TRBV6-3 and TRBJ2-7; tentatively, D is TRBD1 or TRBD2 (5 bases each). Per germline, CDR1 MNHEY and CDR2 SVGEGT. This CDR3 is 14 amino acids long. V lost 2 bases and J 6 bases, leaving 14 bases between the germline ends. The CDR3 DNA is TGTGCCAGCAGTTACGGGACCCGGAGGTCCGAGCAGTACTTC. Its protein is CASSYGTRRSEQYF.

The chain uses TRBV7-2 and TRBJ2-1; unclear D gene. The germline V and J ends were trimmed by 0 bases and 5 bases, with 11 bases remaining between them. CDR1 is SGHTA, CDR2 FQGNSA, per germline. This CDR3 comprises 15 residues. This CDR3 is CASSLAGNIHNEQFF. In DNA form, the CDR3 reads TGTGCCAGCAGCTTAGCGGGGAACATCCACAATGAGCAGTTCTTC.

This chain links TRBV2 with TRBJ2-7; 7 bases fit TRBD1. V was clipped by 5 bases and J by 0 bases; unmatched bases: 7. Germline V gene lookup returns CDR1 SNHLY and CDR2 FYNNEI. The CDR3 has 15 amino acids. This CDR3 is CASSQQGSSSYEQYF. The CDR3 region has the DNA TGTGCCAGCAGTCAACAGGGGTCTAGCTCCTACGAGCAGTACTTC. Looking up the rest from reference TRBV2 and TRBJ2-7 gives the full variable domain: EPEVTQTPSHQVTQMGQEVILRCVPISNHLYFYWYRQILGQKVEFLVSFYNNEISEKSEIFDDQFSVERPDGSNFTLKIRSTKLEDSAMYFCASSQQGSSSYEQYFGPGTRLTVT.